Each of the 25 T cell receptor beta chains below was sequenced from the same sample in a study of T cells in Graves' hyperthyroidism and ophthalmopathy (dated by TCRdb to about 2019). Library construction relied on multiplex PCR. Sequencing was performed on an Illumina HiSeq 2000. The TCR beta CDR3 regions were amplified from RNA transcripts. The first round of RT-PCR for the TCR CDR3 was performed with the HTBI primer set and the Qiagen OneStep RT-PCR kit. TCRdb reworked the public reads: Q25 trimming with fastp, MiXCR clone assembly, productive beta chains retained. Merged by CDR3 protein, the rows form single entries marked with the most common genes and DNA. The sample has some 600,000 distinct CDR3 sequences on record, approximately 15% of them singletons. 5% to 7% of the sample is held by the ten biggest clonotypes. Sequencing was performed on blood. All receptors derive from a woman aged 25 to 39 with Graves' hyperthyroidism that later progressed to Graves' ophthalmopathy.

The gene calls are TRBV27 and TRBJ2-1; D perhaps matches TRBD1 (5 bases). The CDR3 sequence is 16 residues long. V lost 4 bases and J 6 bases, leaving 19 bases between the germline ends. Germline CDR1 MNHEY, CDR2 SMNVEV (reference sequence). The CDR3 protein is CASSYSSTAHCNEQFF. The CDR3, as DNA: TGTGCCAGCAGTTATTCCTCGACAGCTCACTGCAATGAGCAGTTCTTC.

This clonotype was counted between two and nine times. The chain has TRBV6-1 and TRBJ2-7; no definite D call. The CDR3 runs to 13 residues. Germline values: CDR1 MNHNS, CDR2 SASEGT. V was clipped by 0 bases and J by 3 bases, with 6 bases between them. The CDR3 DNA reads TGTGCCAGCAGTGAAGCGGACGTCTACGAGCAGTACTTC. It specifies CASSEADVYEQYF.

This clonotype was observed many times. V is TRBV27 and J is TRBJ2-7; D is unclear. The V gene's germline CDR1 is MNHEY and CDR2 SMNVEV (reference sequence). Trimming removed 5 bases at V and 1 base at J, with 12 bases between. This CDR3 is 14 amino acids long. The CDR3 here is CASSGLVPSYEQYF. Written as DNA, the CDR3 is TGTGCCAGCAGTGGGCTCGTACCTTCCTACGAGCAGTACTTC.

Ten or more counts support this clonotype. This chain joins TRBV28 and TRBJ1-5; 10 positions match TRBD1. After removal of 7 bases from V and 7 bases from J, the junction contained 10 bases not matched to a gene. This CDR3 is built from 15 residues. Per germline, CDR1 MDHEN and CDR2 SYDVKM. The CDR3 region is CASNEETGGRQPQHF. The CDR3 nucleotides are TGTGCCAGCAATGAGGAGACAGGGGGCAGGCAGCCCCAGCATTTT.

This clonotype was detected a few times. The chain carries TRBV9 and TRBJ2-2; perhaps TRBD2 as D (5 bases). Germline lookup yields CDR1 SGDLS and CDR2 YYNGEE. V lost 7 bases and J 1 base, leaving 8 bases between the germline ends. There are 13 residues in the CDR3. Here the CDR3 DNA reads TGTGCCAGCGGGAGATTGAACACCGGGGAGCTGTTTTTT. Its translation: CASGRLNTGELFF.

On this clonotype itself: This CDR3 is missing its conserved last phenylalanine or tryptophan, likely due to a read error. This chain uses TRBV7-9 with TRBJ1-5; 7 bases agree with TRBD1. Germline values: CDR1 SEHNR, CDR2 FQNEAQ (reference sequence). The CDR3 runs to 14 residues. V lost 5 bases, J lost 3 bases, and 4 bases stayed unmatched. The CDR3 DNA reads as TGTGCCAGCAGCGAGACAGGGAACAATCAGCCCCAGCATCTT. It encodes CASSETGNNQPQHL.

The sample holds many counts of this clonotype. This chain connects TRBV3-1 to TRBJ1-4; a possible D gene is TRBD1 (6 bases). CDR1 is LGHDT, CDR2 YNNKEL, per germline (reference sequence). This CDR3 spans 17 amino acids. Trimming removed 0 bases from V and 4 bases from J, with 15 bases in between. The CDR3 nucleotides are TGTGCCAGCAGCCAAGACTTACAGGGTCCCATTAATGAAAAACTGTTTTTT. As protein: CASSQDLQGPINEKLFF.

This clonotype has ten or more counts. The chain recombines TRBV30 with TRBJ2-2; D possibly corresponds to TRBD1 (6 bases). Trimming pared 3 bases from V and 6 bases from J, leaving 20 bases between. CDR1 and CDR2 from the germline V gene are GTSNPN and SVGIG (reference sequence). This CDR3 comprises 16 residues. This chain's CDR3 is CAWSHLQGSVAGELFF. CDR3 nucleotides: TGTGCCTGGAGCCATCTACAGGGTTCGGTCGCCGGGGAGCTGTTTTTT.

The chain uses TRBV5-8 and TRBJ1-1; D is unresolved. This CDR3 region has 12 residues. The germline V gene encodes CDR1 SGHTS and CDR2 YDEGEE. V shed 4 bases and J shed 0 bases, with 4 bases lying between them. The CDR3 DNA reads TGTGCCAGCAGCGGGCTGAACACTGAAGCTTTCTTT. Its translation is CASSGLNTEAFF.

This clonotype occurred many times. The chain carries TRBV12-3 or TRBV12-4 and TRBJ1-1; perhaps TRBD1 as D (6 bases). There are 16 residues in the CDR3. V gave up 6 bases and J gave up 0 bases, with 17 bases separating them. The CDR3 bases are TGTGCCAGCAGCCGTATGGGTGGGGGCTTGAACACTGAAGCTTTCTTT. As protein: CASSRMGGGLNTEAFF.

Points on this clonotype: A much bigger clone sits one base away, suggesting this may be a read error. The V gene is TRBV12-3 or TRBV12-4, the J gene TRBJ1-1; 7 nucleotides line up with TRBD1. The CDR3 is 15 amino acids. The J segment lost 6 bases and the V segment lost 3 bases, leaving 10 bases of the junction unmatched. CDR3 sequence: CASSFSGTEGPEAFF. The DNA for the CDR3 is TGTGCCAGCAGTTTTTCCGGGACAGAGGGCCCTGAAGCTTTCTTT.

This clonotype was detected many times. This rearrangement joins TRBV20-1 to TRBJ2-7, with 7 bases identical to TRBD2. Germline V lookup: CDR1 DFQATT, CDR2 SNEGSKA (reference sequence). J lost 0 bases, V lost 8 bases, and 7 bases had no gene match. The CDR3 loop spans 13 amino acids. CDR3 DNA sequence: TGCAGTTTAGACGAGCGGGACTCCTACGAGCAGTACTTC. It translates to CSLDERDSYEQYF.

This chain joins TRBV20-1 and TRBJ1-1; 8 bases fit TRBD1. Germline CDR1 reads DFQATT; CDR2 reads SNEGSKA (reference sequence). The CDR3 is made up of 14 amino acids. After removal of 5 bases from V and 6 bases from J, the junction contained 11 bases not matched to a gene. CDR3 sequence: CSAYLTGGGAEAFF. The CDR3 bases are TGCAGTGCTTATCTAACAGGGGGGGGGGCTGAAGCTTTCTTT.

This clonotype was observed many times. The rearrangement joins TRBV9 to TRBJ2-7; 10 positions agree with TRBD1. V gave up 0 bases and J gave up 4 bases; unmatched junction bases: 4. Germline V gives CDR1 SGDLS, CDR2 YYNGEE. CDR3 length equals 15 residues. Here the CDR3 DNA reads TGTGCCAGCAGCGTAGGGGGGACAGGGGATTACGAGCAGTACTTC. It specifies CASSVGGTGDYEQYF.

This clonotype occurred many times. The V and J genes are TRBV30 and TRBJ2-1; weak D call: TRBD2 (8 bases). CDR1 and CDR2 (germline): GTSNPN, SVGIG (reference sequence). V shed 3 bases and J shed 2 bases, with 26 bases lying between them. CDR3 length: 19 amino acids. The chain's CDR3 is CAWRPRQGQRGKAYNEQFF. The CDR3 DNA reads as TGTGCCTGGAGACCGAGACAGGGACAGCGGGGGAAAGCCTACAATGAGCAGTTCTTC.

The rearrangement uses TRBV20-1 and TRBJ2-2; D perhaps matches TRBD2 (5 bases). The CDR3 totals 14 residues. Germline CDR1 is DFQATT and CDR2 is SNEGSKA (reference sequence). Between the trimmed V and J ends, which lost 1 base and 6 bases, there was a span of 12 bases. The CDR3 is CSARALDFSGELFF. The CDR3 nucleotides read TGCAGTGCTAGAGCCTTGGACTTTTCCGGGGAGCTGTTTTTT.

The chain recombines TRBV12-3 or TRBV12-4 with TRBJ2-5; D is unresolved. The CDR3 totals 14 residues. The ends were cut back, 3 bases at V and 5 bases at J, with 13 bases in the middle. The CDR3 DNA reads as TGTGCCAGCAGTTTTAACGGGCGTTTGGAGACCCAGTACTTC. Its translation: CASSFNGRLETQYF.

This chain links TRBV20-1 with TRBJ1-1, with D possibly being TRBD1 (6 bases). CDR1 DFQATT and CDR2 SNEGSKA come from the germline V gene (reference sequence). Trimming pared 3 bases from V and 2 bases from J, leaving 10 bases between. This CDR3 is 13 amino acids long. CDR3 bases: TGCAGTGCTAGGGAGGGGGAAAACACTGAAGCTTTCTTT. Its protein product is CSAREGENTEAFF.

In its sample, this clonotype was seen many times. This sequence joins TRBV10-3 and TRBJ1-6; a possible D gene is TRBD1 (5 bases). This CDR3 region has 14 residues. Per the germline V gene, CDR1 is ENHRY and CDR2 is SYGVKD. Trimming took off 10 bases at V and 14 bases at J, with 24 bases between the two ends. The CDR3 protein is CATLEGRTFTALHF. In nucleotides, the CDR3 is TGTGCCACCCTAGAAGGACGGACATTTACGGCCCTCCACTTT.

This clonotype occurred many times. V usage is TRBV20-1 and J usage is TRBJ2-7; 11 positions match TRBD2. Trimming at V came to 3 bases and at J to 3 bases, leaving 7 bases not matched to a gene. The CDR3 contains 15 residues. CDR1 is DFQATT, CDR2 SNEGSKA, per germline (reference sequence). The CDR3 bases are TGCAGTGCTAGCCGCCCGACTAGCGGGGACTACGAGCAGTACTTC. It codes for CSASRPTSGDYEQYF.

On this clonotype itself: Given a much more abundant clone one base away, this may be a read error. The chain uses TRBV3-1 and TRBJ2-1, with D perhaps TRBD1 (6 bases). The length of the CDR3 is 11 residues. CDR1 LGHDT and CDR2 YNNKEL come from the germline V gene (reference sequence). The CDR3 DNA sequence: TGTGTCAGCAGCCAAGGGGGTGAGCAGTTCTTC. This gives the protein CVSSQGGEQFF.

There are a few counts of this clonotype. The chain employs TRBV9 and TRBJ1-1, with 7 bases identical to TRBD1. The CDR3 has 15 amino acids. V dropped 0 bases and J dropped 6; count of bases not matched to a gene: 8. Per the germline V gene, CDR1 is SGDLS and CDR2 is YYNGEE. The CDR3 spells CASSVDPGGISEAFF. The CDR3 nucleotides read TGTGCCAGCAGCGTAGATCCAGGGGGAATCTCTGAAGCTTTCTTT.

This clonotype was counted ten times or more. In DNA, the CDR3 is TGTGCCAGCAGTACAACTGCGGACAGGGGTGGCAATCAGCCCCAGCATTTT. Translating it yields CASSTTADRGGNQPQHF. The V and J genes are TRBV2 and TRBJ1-5; TRBD1 matches 9 bases. Germline-derived CDR1 and CDR2 are SNHLY and FYNNEI. The CDR3 is 17 amino acids. Trimming removed 5 bases from V and 2 bases from J; junction bases left unmatched: 10.

The J gene is TRBJ1-1, the V gene TRBV20-1; D remains unclear. V was trimmed by 0 bases and J by 1 base, leaving 6 bases between them. The CDR3 is 13 residues long. CDR1 is DFQATT and CDR2 is SNEGSKA in the germline V gene (reference sequence). The DNA of the CDR3 is TGCAGTGCTAGAGAACACCAGAACACTGAAGCTTTCTTT. Encoded protein: CSAREHQNTEAFF.

This clonotype was detected many times. The V gene is TRBV30, the J gene TRBJ2-5; a possible D gene is TRBD1 (6 bases). V was trimmed by 4 bases and J by 5 bases, leaving 20 bases between them. This CDR3 comprises 15 residues. Germline assignment: CDR1 GTSNPN and CDR2 SVGIG (reference sequence). CDR3 coding DNA: TGTGCCTGGATGGGGGCAGGGGCCTATCGGGAGACCCAGTACTTC. Translated: CAWMGAGAYRETQYF.